These 5 T cell receptor beta chains share one sample of origin, sequenced in a study of blood T cell repertoires in COVID-19 (dated by TCRdb to 2018 to 2021). Libraries were constructed by the immunoSEQ multiplex PCR assay. The clones in this table, taken by TCRdb from immuneACCESS, are in-frame only. Not every clone is retained; where verified, under half of the shortfall comes from an unresolved V gene, and the cause of the rest is unknown. The sample includes approximately 120,000 clones, with over 75% observed a single time. The ten biggest clones cover approximately 8.1% of the sample. The sequencing input was peripheral blood. These receptors were obtained from a man aged 50 or older with acute or convalescent COVID-19.

This chain connects TRBV19 to TRBJ2-7; the D gene is possibly TRBD1 (5 bases). Trimming removed 2 bases from V and 5 bases from J, with 16 bases in between. In germline, CDR1 is LNHDA, CDR2 SQIVND (reference sequence). This CDR3 spans 15 amino acids. The CDR3: CASSILGQGIHEQYF. CDR3 DNA: TGTGCCAGTAGTATACTAGGCCAGGGAATCCACGAGCAGTACTTC.

This clone appeared once. The V gene is TRBV27, the J gene TRBJ2-3, with 9 bases aligning to TRBD2. The ends lost 3 bases at V and 1 base at J; junction bases unmatched: 5. Germline-derived CDR1 and CDR2 are MNHEY and SMNVEV (reference sequence). The CDR3 contains 16 residues. CDR3 nucleotides: TGTGCCAGCAGTTTCCTAGCGGGACGGGGCACAGATACGCAGTATTTT. It is translated as CASSFLAGRGTDTQYF.

DNA of the CDR3: TGTGCCAGCAGCTTAGGAGGACTGAATATCGGGGAGCTGTTTTTT. It encodes CASSLGGLNIGELFF. The chain joins TRBV7-6 to TRBJ2-2, with a possible D match to TRBD2 (5 bases). The V and J ends lost 1 base and 7 bases respectively, with 13 bases between them. The CDR3 totals 15 residues. Germline CDR1 and CDR2: SGHVS and FNYEAQ.

The chain employs TRBV4-3 and TRBJ2-1, with TRBD2 as a possible D gene (7 bases). Germline V gene lookup returns CDR1 LGHNA and CDR2 YSLEER. This CDR3 contains 17 residues. The germline V and J ends were trimmed by 4 bases and 6 bases, with 22 bases remaining between them. The DNA of the CDR3 is TGCGCCAGCAGCCCCGTCAGGGGCGGGAGTCGGGGCAATGAGCAGTTCTTC. Protein: CASSPVRGGSRGNEQFF.

The CDR3 DNA sequence: TGTGCCACCAGTGATACCGGGACAGGGGGCGCAGGCCCCGGGGAGCTGTTTTTT. Translating it yields CATSDTGTGGAGPGELFF. The J gene is TRBJ2-2, the V gene TRBV24-1, with 12 positions matching TRBD1. CDR3 length equals 18 residues. V was pared by 3 bases and J by 6 bases, with 10 bases of the junction left unmatched. Germline loops: CDR1 KGHDR, CDR2 SFDVKD.